This T cell receptor (beta chain) originates from a study of Ad26.COV2.S vaccination and SARS-CoV-2 variants. For the study at large: By the intramuscular route, Ad26.COV2.S was given once, or twice 56 days apart.

Regarding the study as a whole: Placebo recipients had lower spike-specific TCR breadth than vaccine recipients.

The CDR3 loop spans 17 amino acids. Germline-derived CDR1 and CDR2 are SGHTA and FQGNSA. The V and J ends lost 6 bases and 1 base, in that order; junction bases with no gene match: 13. Comments on this clone: Its target is unknown.

Treatment given: over 15 received Ad26.COV2.S at low or high dose, single or two shots; about 5 received placebo; per-sample allocation not given. On day 63 after the first injection, vaccine and placebo recipients gave samples. Based in Boston, the donor was an adult of 18-55 years. Profiling relied on immunoSEQ multiplex PCR, and the TCRdb table lists in-frame clones only, not all of them. The profile covers about half a million clones, with roughly nine tenths appearing a single time and 1.5% to 2% taken by the ten largest. The sequence was obtained from a person between 18 and 59 years old who received the Ad26.COV2.S COVID-19 vaccine or a placebo. Specimen: peripheral blood, collected in a trial of Ad26.COV2.S vaccine versus placebo. The chain employs TRBV7-2 and TRBJ1-2, with 8 bases lining up with TRBD1. The CDR3 DNA is TGTGCCAGCAGTTCCGCCGCCTGGACAGGGCTTAACTATGGCTACACCTTC. Translation: CASSSAAWTGLNYGYTF.